This TCR beta chain was sequenced for a study of CD8 T cells in ankylosing spondylitis. General study points: Clones that were linked to disease were CD8+ and were relatively rare in peripheral blood. The study identified a TCR beta motif of 7 or 8 highly homologous variants that appeared characteristic of ankylosing spondylitis blood. Reported data indicate significant enrichment of disease-linked clones within matched ankylosing spondylitis synovial fluid.

In regard to this clonotype: Antigen unknown.

Scientists made TCR beta libraries using quantitative 5'-RACE with molecular barcodes. TCRdb used MiXCR to reprocess the 5' RACE reads, holding one entry per CDR3 protein. Of around 180,000 distinct CDR3 sequences in the sample, over 10% are singletons; the top ten hold 8% to 13%. Material: blood, either unsorted or a sorted T cell fraction (not recorded which). The receptor was derived from a female donor with ankylosing spondylitis or in good health (not recorded which).

The CDR3 region is CASRGGTRGEETQYF. The DNA of the CDR3 is TGTGCCAGCAGGGGCGGGACACGCGGAGAAGAGACCCAGTACTTC. V gene TRBV6-1 combines with J gene TRBJ2-5, with D perhaps matching TRBD1 or TRBD2 (6 bases each). CDR3 length equals 15 residues. Germline values: CDR1 MNHNS, CDR2 SASEGT. With 6 bases removed from V and 3 bases from J, the gap between germline ends came to 17 bases.